This TCR beta chain originates from a study of control samples from healthy donors and cancer patients. As for this clone: At the DNA level, this CDR3 is encoded by other sequences in the same sample as well.

CDR3 length equals 13 residues. Looked up from germline, CDR1 is SGHRS and CDR2 is YFSETQ. V shed 0 bases and J shed 5 bases, with 8 bases lying between them. Only in-frame clones appear in the TCRdb table, and some are missing; sequencing was by immunoSEQ multiplex PCR. The sample holds about 120,000 clones, over 85% seen once. V and J are TRBV5-1 and TRBJ2-5, with D possibly being TRBD2 (6 bases). The sequenced sample consisted of blood. The TCR comes from a man aged 25-45 years in good health. CDR3 sequence (DNA): TGCGCCAGCAGCTTGGCTGGGGGGGAGACCCAGTACTTC. Residues: CASSLAGGETQYF.